This T cell receptor (beta chain) comes out of a study of beta chain features in type 1 diabetes. As to this clone: Its specificity is unknown.

Sequenced material consisted of expressed TCRB transcripts (all of the isolated RNA was reverse transcribed). Profiling relied on immunoSEQ multiplex PCR, and the TCRdb table lists in-frame clones only, not all of them. The table records 150,000 to 200,000 clones, around 13% of them present only once. The germline gives CDR1 MNHNS, CDR2 SASEGT. This CDR3 is 13 amino acids long. V lost 6 bases, J lost 1 base, and 9 bases lay in between. Notes on the study in general: HLA influence on TCRB rearrangement stayed unresolved here.

The source of this sequence is a woman aged 18 to 35 in good health. The sample comprised central memory CD4+ T cells from blood. V gene TRBV6-1 combines with J gene TRBJ1-1; D is uncertain. CDR3 in amino acids: CASSVQENTEAFF. CDR3 nucleotides: TGTGCCAGCAGCGTTCAGGAGAACACTGAAGCTTTCTTT.